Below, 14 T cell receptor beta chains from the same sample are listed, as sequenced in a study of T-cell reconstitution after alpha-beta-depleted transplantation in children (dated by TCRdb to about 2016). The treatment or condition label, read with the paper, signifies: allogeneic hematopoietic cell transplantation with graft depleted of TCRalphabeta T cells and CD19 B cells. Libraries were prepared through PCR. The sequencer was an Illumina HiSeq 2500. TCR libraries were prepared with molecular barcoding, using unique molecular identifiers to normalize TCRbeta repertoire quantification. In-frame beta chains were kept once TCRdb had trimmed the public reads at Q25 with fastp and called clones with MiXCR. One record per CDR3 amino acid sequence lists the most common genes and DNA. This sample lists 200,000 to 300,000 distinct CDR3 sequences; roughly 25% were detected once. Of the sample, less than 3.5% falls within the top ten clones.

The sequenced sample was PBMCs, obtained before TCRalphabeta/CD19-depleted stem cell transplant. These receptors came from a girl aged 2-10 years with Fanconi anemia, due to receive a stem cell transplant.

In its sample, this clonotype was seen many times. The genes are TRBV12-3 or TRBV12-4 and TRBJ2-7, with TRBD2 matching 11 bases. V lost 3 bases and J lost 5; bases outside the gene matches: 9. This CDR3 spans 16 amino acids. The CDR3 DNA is TGTGCCAGCAGTTTGTTCAGGCTAGCGGGAGGCAACGAGCAGTACTTC. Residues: CASSLFRLAGGNEQYF.

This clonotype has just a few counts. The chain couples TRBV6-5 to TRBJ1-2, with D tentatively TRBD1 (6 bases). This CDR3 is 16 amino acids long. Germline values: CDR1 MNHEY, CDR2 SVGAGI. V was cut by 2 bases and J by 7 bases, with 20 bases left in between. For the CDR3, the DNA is TGTGCCAGCAGTTACCTGTCGGTACAGGGAGTGGGTGGCTACACCTTC. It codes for CASSYLSVQGVGGYTF.

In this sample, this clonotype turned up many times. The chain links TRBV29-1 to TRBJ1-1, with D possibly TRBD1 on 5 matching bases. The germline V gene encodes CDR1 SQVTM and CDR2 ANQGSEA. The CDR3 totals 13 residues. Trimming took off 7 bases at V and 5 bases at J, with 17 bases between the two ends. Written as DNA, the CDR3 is TGCAGCGGACGGATATACCGGGGGACTGAAGCTTTCTTT. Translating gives CSGRIYRGTEAFF.

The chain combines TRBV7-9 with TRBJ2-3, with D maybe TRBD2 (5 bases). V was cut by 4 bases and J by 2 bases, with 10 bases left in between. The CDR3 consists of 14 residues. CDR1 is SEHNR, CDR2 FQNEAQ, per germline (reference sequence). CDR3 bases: TGTGCCAGCAGCTCTCGACTATACACAGATACGCAGTATTTT. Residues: CASSSRLYTDTQYF. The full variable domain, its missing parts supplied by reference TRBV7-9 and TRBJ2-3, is DTGVSQNPRHKITKRGQNVTFRCDPISEHNRLYWYRQTLGQGPEFLTYFQNEAQLEKSRLLSDRFSAERPKGSFSTLEIQRTEQGDSAMYLCASSSRLYTDTQYFGPGTRLTVL.

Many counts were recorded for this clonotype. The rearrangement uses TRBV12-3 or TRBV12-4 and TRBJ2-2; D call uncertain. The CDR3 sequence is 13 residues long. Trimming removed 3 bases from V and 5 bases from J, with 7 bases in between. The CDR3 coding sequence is TGTGCCAGCAGTTTCTCGCCAACCGGGGAGCTGTTTTTT. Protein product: CASSFSPTGELFF.

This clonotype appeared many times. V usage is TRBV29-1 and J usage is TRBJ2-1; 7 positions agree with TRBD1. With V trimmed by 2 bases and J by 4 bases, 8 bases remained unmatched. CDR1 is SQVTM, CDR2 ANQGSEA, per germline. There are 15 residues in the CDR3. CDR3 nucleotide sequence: TGCAGCGTTGAAAACGTCCTGACAGGGTACAATGAGCAGTTCTTC. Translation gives CSVENVLTGYNEQFF.

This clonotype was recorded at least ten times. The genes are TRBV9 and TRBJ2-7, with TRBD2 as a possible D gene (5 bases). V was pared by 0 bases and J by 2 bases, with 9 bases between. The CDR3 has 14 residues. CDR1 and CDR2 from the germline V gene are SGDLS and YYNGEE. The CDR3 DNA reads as TGTGCCAGCAGCGTAGGAGCGGCTACCTACGAGCAGTACTTC. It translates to CASSVGAATYEQYF.

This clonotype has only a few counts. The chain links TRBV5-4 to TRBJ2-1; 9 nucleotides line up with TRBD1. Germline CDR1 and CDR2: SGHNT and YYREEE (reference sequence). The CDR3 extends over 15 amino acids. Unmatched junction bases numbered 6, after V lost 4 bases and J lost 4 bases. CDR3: CASSKRDREYNEQFF. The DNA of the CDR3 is TGTGCCAGCAGCAAGAGGGACAGGGAGTACAATGAGCAGTTCTTC.

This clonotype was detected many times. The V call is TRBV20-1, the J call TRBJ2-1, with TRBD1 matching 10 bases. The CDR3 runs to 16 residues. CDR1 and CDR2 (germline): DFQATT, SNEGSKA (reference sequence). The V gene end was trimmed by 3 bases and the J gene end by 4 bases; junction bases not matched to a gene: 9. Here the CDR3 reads CSARALGTGEYNEQFF. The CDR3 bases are TGCAGTGCTAGGGCGCTTGGGACAGGGGAGTACAATGAGCAGTTCTTC.

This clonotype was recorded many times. The CDR3 region is CSARLAGDEQYF. The CDR3 DNA follows: TGCAGTGCTAGACTAGCGGGGGACGAGCAGTACTTC. This chain connects TRBV20-1 to TRBJ2-7; 10 nucleotides match TRBD2. Germline trimming cut 2 bases from V and 5 bases from J; bases unmatched to any gene: 0. CDR3 length equals 12 residues. Germline CDR1 reads DFQATT; CDR2 reads SNEGSKA (reference sequence).

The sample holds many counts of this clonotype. The CDR3 is CSVEVLGLADYEQYF. CDR3 in DNA: TGCAGCGTTGAGGTCTTAGGACTAGCGGACTACGAGCAGTACTTC. This chain uses TRBV29-1 with TRBJ2-7; 10 bases are a match to TRBD2. CDR3 length: 15 residues. Germline CDR1 reads SQVTM; CDR2 reads ANQGSEA. Unmatched junction bases numbered 8, after V lost 3 bases and J lost 3 bases.

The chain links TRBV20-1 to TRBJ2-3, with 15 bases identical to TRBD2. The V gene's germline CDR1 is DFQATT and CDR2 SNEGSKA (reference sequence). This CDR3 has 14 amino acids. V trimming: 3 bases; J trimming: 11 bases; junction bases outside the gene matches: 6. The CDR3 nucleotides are TGCAGTGCTAGCGTTCGGACTAGCGGGGGGGGGCAGTATTTT. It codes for CSASVRTSGGGQYF.

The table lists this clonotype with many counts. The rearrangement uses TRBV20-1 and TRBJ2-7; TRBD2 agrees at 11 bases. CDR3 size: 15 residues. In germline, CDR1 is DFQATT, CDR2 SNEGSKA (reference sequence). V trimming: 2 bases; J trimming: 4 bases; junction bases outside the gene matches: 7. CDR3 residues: CSARKRTSGLYEQYF. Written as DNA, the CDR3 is TGCAGTGCTAGAAAGAGGACTAGCGGGCTATACGAGCAGTACTTC.

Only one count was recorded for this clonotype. CDR3 in DNA: TGTGCCAGCCTCCGGGACAGAGAACTCGAAGCTTTCTTT. Amino acids: CASLRDRELEAFF. The rearrangement joins TRBV21-1 to TRBJ1-1; TRBD1, the table's D call, lacks a check against the DNA. TRBV21-1 has pseudogene status. The CDR3 runs to 13 residues.